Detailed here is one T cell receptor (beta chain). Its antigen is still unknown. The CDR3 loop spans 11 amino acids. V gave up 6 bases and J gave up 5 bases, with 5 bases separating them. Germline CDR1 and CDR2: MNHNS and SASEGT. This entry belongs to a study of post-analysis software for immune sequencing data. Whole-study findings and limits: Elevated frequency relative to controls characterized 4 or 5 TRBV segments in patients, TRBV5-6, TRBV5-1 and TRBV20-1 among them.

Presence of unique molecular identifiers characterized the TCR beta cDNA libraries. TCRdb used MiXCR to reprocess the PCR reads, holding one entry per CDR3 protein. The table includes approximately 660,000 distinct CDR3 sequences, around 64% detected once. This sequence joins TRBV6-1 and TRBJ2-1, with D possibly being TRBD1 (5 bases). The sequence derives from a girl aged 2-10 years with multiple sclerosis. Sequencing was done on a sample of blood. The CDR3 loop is CASRDNNEQFF. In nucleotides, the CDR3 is TGTGCCAGCAGGGACAACAATGAGCAGTTCTTC.